This T cell receptor beta chain came from a study of T-cell reconstitution after alpha-beta-depleted transplantation in children. Study observations and caveats: The study traced high day-60 TCRbeta diversity in some patients to surviving recipient T cells and thymic progenitors. Several hundred expanded graft clones reportedly were the source of alpha-beta T cells about two months after transplant.

This CDR3 is built from 14 residues. Germline values: CDR1 SNHLY, CDR2 FYNNEI. Trimming shortened V by 4 bases and J by 5 bases, and 14 bases separated the two germline ends. This clonotype was seen a handful of times. Its specificity is not known. Unique molecular identifiers were incorporated during preparation of the TCRbeta library. TCRdb called the PCR reads again in MiXCR, with one record for every CDR3 protein. The table shows 750,000 to 950,000 distinct CDR3 sequences, with roughly 15% occurring only once. The origin of this receptor is a male patient between 5 and 17 years old who had a stem cell transplant for acute lymphoblastic leukemia, so the T cells may come from the graft donor. Source: PBMCs, mostly from graft donor cells, taken 360 days after TCRalphabeta/CD19-depleted stem cell transplant. This chain joins TRBV2 and TRBJ2-5; D remains unclear. CDR3: CASSVVSLWETQYF. DNA for the CDR3: TGTGCCAGCAGTGTAGTGTCCTTATGGGAGACCCAGTACTTC.